This T cell receptor (beta chain) was captured in a study of T-cell memory formation after mild COVID-19. Germline V gene data show CDR1 as SNHLY and CDR2 as FYNNEI. This CDR3 has 15 amino acids. V lost 3 bases, J lost 2 bases, and 5 bases stayed unmatched. In TCRdb, the 5' RACE reads were re-called with MiXCR into one record per CDR3 protein. Counted here are tens of thousands of distinct CDR3 sequences, approximately 12% occurring once; the ten biggest clones make up roughly 22%. This clonotype originated in a man younger than 30 who had mild COVID-19 (a few samples of this study predate the infection). Cell type and time point are not known. This chain joins TRBV2 and TRBJ2-5, with 8 bases lining up with TRBD1. Sequenced input: PBMCs or a T cell subset sorted from them (not recorded which). CDR3 protein: CASSDSWTGQETQYF. In DNA form, the CDR3 reads TGTGCCAGCAGTGATTCTTGGACAGGGCAAGAGACCCAGTACTTC.